These 18 T cell receptor beta chains originate from one sample sequenced in a study of PD-L1 blockade in urothelial cancer. The protocol was immunoSEQ multiplex PCR, while the TCRdb copy is restricted to in-frame clones and leaves out a portion. The sample has roughly 53,000 clones, 70% to 90% seen once. Described time point: pretreatment peripheral blood. The input for sequencing was PBMCs, taken around atezolizumab (anti-PD-L1) treatment. The receptors were sampled from a woman aged 60-70 years with urothelial cancer.

Relative to its sample, this clone is large. The J gene is TRBJ2-7, the V gene TRBV7-9; TRBD1 matches at 10 bases. V shed 4 bases, J shed 3 bases, and the junction held 6 bases outside the gene matches. The CDR3 sequence is 15 residues long. Looked up from germline, CDR1 is SEHNR and CDR2 is FQNEAQ (reference sequence). Here the CDR3 reads CASSWAGTGDYEQYF. The CDR3 nucleotides read TGTGCCAGCAGCTGGGCCGGGACAGGGGACTACGAGCAGTACTTC.

V is TRBV2 and J is TRBJ2-5, with 9 positions matching TRBD1. This CDR3 region has 16 residues. CDR1 is SNHLY and CDR2 is FYNNEI in the germline V gene. J gave up 5 bases and V 8 bases, and 15 bases lay outside the gene matches. DNA of the CDR3: TGTGCCAGCCGGAATGAACCGGGACAGGGTCCCGAGACCCAGTACTTC. Translation gives CASRNEPGQGPETQYF.

This chain uses TRBV7-9 with TRBJ1-2, with 8 nucleotides matching TRBD1. The trim removed 5 bases at V and 4 bases at J, leaving 12 bases unmatched. The CDR3 consists of 16 residues. Per germline, CDR1 SEHNR and CDR2 FQNEAQ (reference sequence). CDR3 sequence (DNA): TGTGCCAGCAGCCCGGGTGGACAGGGTGAGGGCTATGGCTACACCTTC. Its protein is CASSPGGQGEGYGYTF.

The chain links TRBV5-6 to TRBJ2-7, with D tentatively TRBD1 (5 bases). This CDR3 comprises 17 residues. CDR1 SGHDT and CDR2 YYEEEE come from the germline V gene. V was pared by 2 bases and J by 5 bases, with 23 bases between. CDR3 nucleotide sequence: TGTGCCAGCAGCTTTCCGGGCAGGGCCCATAGTAGGAACGAGCAGTACTTC. This translates into CASSFPGRAHSRNEQYF.

CDR3 sequence (DNA): TGTGCCAGCTCACCACTAAATCGGCGGAAGAACACTGAAGCTTTCTTT. Translating it yields CASSPLNRRKNTEAFF. This chain connects TRBV18 to TRBJ1-1; unclear D gene. The CDR3 extends over 16 amino acids. V was trimmed by 1 base and J by 1 base, leaving 13 bases between them. Germline CDR1 and CDR2: KGHSH and LQKENI.

V and J are TRBV19 and TRBJ2-1; D perhaps matches TRBD2 (6 bases). V lost 7 bases and J 4 bases, leaving 14 bases between the germline ends. The CDR3 is 14 amino acids. CDR1 is LNHDA, CDR2 SQIVND, per germline (reference sequence). CDR3 amino acids: CASTLGGVYNEQFF. DNA of the CDR3: TGTGCCAGTACCCTAGGAGGGGTTTACAATGAGCAGTTCTTC. Based on the CDR3 plus reference TRBV19 and TRBJ2-1, the full variable domain is DGGITQSPKYLFRKEGQNVTLSCEQNLNHDAMYWYRQDPGQGLRLIYYSQIVNDFQKGDIAEGYSVSREKKESFPLTVTSAQKNPTAFYLCASTLGGVYNEQFFGPGTRLTVL.

This chain joins TRBV18 and TRBJ2-7, with 7 bases lining up with TRBD1. Trimming at V came to 3 bases and at J to 1 base, leaving 12 bases not matched to a gene. This CDR3 comprises 17 residues. Germline V gene sequence: CDR1 KGHSH, CDR2 LQKENI. The CDR3, as DNA: TGTGCCAGCTCACCGCTCACAGGGGACGAACCGTCCTACGAGCAGTACTTC. It encodes CASSPLTGDEPSYEQYF.

The rearrangement uses TRBV6-1 and TRBJ2-3; TRBD2 matches 10 bases. Per the germline V gene, CDR1 is MNHNS and CDR2 is SASEGT. The CDR3 has 16 amino acids. V was clipped by 3 bases and J by 3 bases; unmatched bases: 6. The CDR3 coding sequence is TGTGCCAGCAGTGAGAAACTAGCGGGATTAACAGATACGCAGTATTTT. Translation gives CASSEKLAGLTDTQYF.

This chain connects TRBV10-3 to TRBJ1-1; TRBD1 is a possible D gene (5 bases). CDR1 is ENHRY, CDR2 SYGVKD, per germline. The CDR3 extends over 13 amino acids. Trimming stripped 3 bases from V and 3 bases from J, with 8 bases between. The CDR3 reads CAISDRQHTEAFF. In nucleotides, the CDR3 is TGTGCCATCAGTGACCGACAGCACACTGAAGCTTTCTTT.

The chain uses TRBV5-1 and TRBJ2-3, with D possibly matching TRBD1 (5 bases). The CDR3 contains 14 residues. V lost 0 bases to trimming and J lost 5 bases, with 10 bases between them. CDR1 SGHRS and CDR2 YFSETQ come from the germline V gene. This CDR3 reads CASSLGDRGDTQYF. Here the CDR3 DNA reads TGCGCCAGCAGCTTGGGTGACAGAGGAGATACGCAGTATTTT.

The rearrangement links TRBV10-3 to TRBJ2-2; TRBD1 matches 9 bases. From germline, CDR1 is ENHRY and CDR2 SYGVKD. The CDR3 is 15 residues long. The junction had 8 bases not matched to a gene; V was cut back by 9 bases and J by 3 bases. The CDR3 loop reads CAIKQGAIDTGELFF. CDR3 DNA sequence: TGTGCCATAAAACAGGGGGCAATCGACACCGGGGAGCTGTTTTTT.

The sample holds a few counts of this clone. This chain connects TRBV11-2 to TRBJ2-5; the D gene is possibly TRBD1 (6 bases). The length of the CDR3 is 15 residues. CDR1 and CDR2 (germline): SGHAT, FQNNGV. Trimming removed 1 base from V and 3 bases from J, with 12 bases in between. The CDR3 DNA follows: TGTGCCAGCAGCTTAGGGTTCCAGGGGAAAGAGACCCAGTACTTC. Translating it yields CASSLGFQGKETQYF. The full variable domain, with the rest looked up from reference TRBV11-2 and TRBJ2-5, is EAGVAQSPRYKIIEKRQSVAFWCNPISGHATLYWYQQILGQGPKLLIQFQNNGVVDDSQLPKDRFSAERLKGVDSTLKIQPAKLEDSAVYLCASSLGFQGKETQYFGPGTRLLVL.

The chain employs TRBV27 and TRBJ2-1; D perhaps matches TRBD2 (7 bases). The germline gives CDR1 MNHEY, CDR2 SMNVEV (reference sequence). The length of the CDR3 is 14 residues. The V end was cut by 3 bases, the J end by 4 bases, with 10 bases between. For the CDR3, the DNA is TGTGCCAGCAGTTTGGGAGGGGGGTACAATGAGCAGTTCTTC. It translates to CASSLGGGYNEQFF.

The chain links TRBV18 to TRBJ1-2; 10 bases are shared with TRBD1. Per the germline V gene, CDR1 is KGHSH and CDR2 is LQKENI. This CDR3 has 15 residues. Trimming at V came to 3 bases and at J to 3 bases, leaving 4 bases not matched to a gene. In nucleotides, the CDR3 is TGTGCCAGCTCACCTGGGACAGGGGACTACTATGGCTACACCTTC. It codes for CASSPGTGDYYGYTF.

This chain uses TRBV29-1 with TRBJ2-5; D unresolved. Germline V gene lookup returns CDR1 SQVTM and CDR2 ANQGSEA. The CDR3 totals 11 residues. Trimming removed 5 bases at V and 2 bases at J, with 6 bases between. The CDR3 nucleotides are TGCAGCGTTACAGCACAAGAGACCCAGTACTTC. Translated, it gives CSVTAQETQYF.

The CDR3: CSATGGWAEAFF. The CDR3 coding sequence is TGCAGCGCAACAGGGGGTTGGGCTGAAGCTTTCTTT. The gene calls are TRBV29-1 and TRBJ1-1; 8 nucleotides match TRBD1. Per the germline V gene, CDR1 is SQVTM and CDR2 is ANQGSEA. The CDR3 has 12 residues. With V trimmed by 7 bases and J by 6 bases, 7 bases remained unmatched.

CDR3 sequence reads: CASSPIGEGGEKLFF. The DNA of the CDR3 is TGTGCCAGCAGCCCTATCGGGGAGGGAGGAGAAAAACTGTTTTTT. V and J are TRBV4-2 and TRBJ1-4, with D unclear. This CDR3 spans 15 amino acids. From germline, CDR1 is LGHNA and CDR2 YNFKEQ. Trimming shortened V by 4 bases and J by 8 bases, and 17 bases separated the two germline ends.

The chain links TRBV27 to TRBJ1-6, with 7 bases that match TRBD1. The CDR3 extends over 17 amino acids. The V segment lost 1 base and the J segment 1 base; nucleotides outside the gene matches: 4. From germline, CDR1 is MNHEY and CDR2 SMNVEV (reference sequence). Here the CDR3 DNA reads TGTGCCAGCAGTTTATTAACAGGGGTTTCCTATAATTCACCCCTCCACTTT. Translated, it gives CASSLLTGVSYNSPLHF.